Shown below are 5 T cell receptor beta chains from a single sample sequenced in a study of blood T cell repertoires in COVID-19. Data came from immunoSEQ multiplex PCR; TCRdb stores just in-frame clones and leaves some out. This table has around 99,000 clones, roughly 80% appearing once. Sequenced sample: peripheral blood. These TCRs come from a man aged 50-59 years who had recovered from COVID-19.

Concerning this clone: Distinct nucleotide sequences in the sample also encode this CDR3. The chain uses TRBV6-5 and TRBJ2-7; TRBD2 matches at 10 bases. The length of the CDR3 is 14 residues. The J segment lost 1 base and the V segment lost 6 bases, leaving 3 bases of the junction unmatched. Germline CDR1 MNHEY, CDR2 SVGAGI. The CDR3 sequence is CASRTSGNSYEQYF. The CDR3 region has the DNA TGTGCCAGCAGAACTAGCGGGAATTCCTACGAGCAGTACTTC.

CDR3 amino acids: CASSLRQGWEKLFF. The CDR3 DNA sequence: TGTGCCAGCAGCCTACGACAGGGGTGGGAAAAACTGTTTTTT. V is TRBV27 and J is TRBJ1-4; TRBD1 matches at 8 bases. Germline V CDR1 and CDR2: MNHEY, SMNVEV (reference sequence). The CDR3 has 14 residues. Trimming cost V 6 bases and J 8 bases; bases outside gene matches: 8.

The rearrangement uses TRBV5-6 and TRBJ1-1; 8 nucleotides align to TRBD1. This CDR3 spans 13 amino acids. V dropped 4 bases and J dropped 4; count of bases not matched to a gene: 3. Germline V gene data show CDR1 as SGHDT and CDR2 as YYEEEE. CDR3 protein: CASSTDRGTEAFF. CDR3 nucleotides: TGTGCCAGCAGCACCGACAGGGGCACTGAAGCTTTCTTT.

This clone was seen repeatedly, ten times or more. V is TRBV19 and J is TRBJ2-7, with TRBD2 identical over 7 bases. Germline-derived CDR1 and CDR2 are LNHDA and SQIVND (reference sequence). CDR3 size: 13 residues. V dropped 10 bases and J dropped 1; count of bases not matched to a gene: 7. In DNA form, the CDR3 reads TGTGCCACCGCCTGGGGGGGTTCCTACGAGCAGTACTTC. The encoded protein is CATAWGGSYEQYF. The whole variable domain, remainder taken from reference TRBV19 and TRBJ2-7, is DGGITQSPKYLFRKEGQNVTLSCEQNLNHDAMYWYRQDPGQGLRLIYYSQIVNDFQKGDIAEGYSVSREKKESFPLTVTSAQKNPTAFYLCATAWGGSYEQYFGPGTRLTVT.

The V call is TRBV10-3, the J call TRBJ1-1; tentatively, D is TRBD1 (6 bases). CDR1 ENHRY and CDR2 SYGVKD come from the germline V gene. The V end was cut by 4 bases, the J end by 4 bases, with 13 bases between. The CDR3 runs 14 residues. The CDR3 loop reads CAISARGIGTEAFF. For the CDR3, the DNA is TGTGCCATCAGTGCCAGGGGCATCGGCACTGAAGCTTTCTTT.